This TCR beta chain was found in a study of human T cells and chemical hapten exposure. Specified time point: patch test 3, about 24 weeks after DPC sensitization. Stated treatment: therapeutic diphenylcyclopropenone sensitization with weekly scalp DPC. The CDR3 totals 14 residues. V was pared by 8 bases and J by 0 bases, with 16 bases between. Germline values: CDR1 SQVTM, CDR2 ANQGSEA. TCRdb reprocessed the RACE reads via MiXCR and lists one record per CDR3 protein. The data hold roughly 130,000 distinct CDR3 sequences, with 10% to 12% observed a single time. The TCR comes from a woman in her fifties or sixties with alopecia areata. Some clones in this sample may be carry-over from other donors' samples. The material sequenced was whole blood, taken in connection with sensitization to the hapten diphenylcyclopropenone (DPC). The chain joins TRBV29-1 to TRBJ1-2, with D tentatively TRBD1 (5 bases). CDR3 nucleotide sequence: TGCAGCTTGGTGGGGGACCTAGCTAACTATGGCTACACCTTC. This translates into CSLVGDLANYGYTF.